This entry concerns a single TCR beta chain. The sample is drawn from a study of early T cells in non-severe SARS-CoV-2 infection. Study context: The input, bulk RNA from unsorted whole blood, was sequenced, and chains were unpaired.

Researchers tagged individual cDNA molecules with unique molecular identifiers. TCRdb analysed the 5' RACE reads with MiXCR anew, one entry per CDR3 protein. The top ten clones hold 5% to 8% of a sample with 65,000 to 90,000 distinct CDR3 sequences, more than 9% of them seen once. Germline CDR1 is SGHVS and CDR2 is FQNEAQ. The CDR3 sequence is 14 residues long. The germline V and J ends were trimmed by 5 bases and 3 bases, with 11 bases remaining between them. V gene TRBV7-8 combines with J gene TRBJ2-1, with D hard to call. This clonotype was sampled from an adult who was a healthcare worker with PCR-confirmed SARS-CoV-2 infection or an uninfected control (not recorded which). Sequenced material: whole blood. The CDR3 reads CASSLRTVYNEQFF. CDR3 DNA sequence: TGTGCCAGCAGCCTACGGACCGTCTACAATGAGCAGTTCTTC.